The next 6 T cell receptor beta chains were all read from a single sample in a study of T cells in Graves' hyperthyroidism and ophthalmopathy. Using RNA transcripts as the source, TCR beta CDR3 regions were amplified. HTBI primers drove first-round RT-PCR of the TCR CDR3. Each CDR3 protein gets one entry after TCRdb re-called the multiplex PCR reads with MiXCR. The repertoire holds a few hundred thousand distinct CDR3 sequences, with roughly 15% as singletons. Sequenced sample: blood. The receptors here all came from a woman in her late teens or twenties with Graves' hyperthyroidism.

The chain uses TRBV20-1 and TRBJ2-2; weak D call: TRBD2 (5 bases). Trimming took off 0 bases at V and 6 bases at J, with 11 bases between the two ends. The CDR3 length is 14 residues. The germline CDR1 and CDR2 sequences are DFQATT and SNEGSKA (reference sequence). The CDR3: CSAREGLPSGELFF. As DNA, the CDR3 is TGCAGTGCTAGAGAAGGACTTCCCTCCGGGGAGCTGTTTTTT.

This clonotype was counted many times. The rearrangement joins TRBV7-2 to TRBJ2-4; maybe TRBD1 (6 bases). The CDR3 loop spans 14 amino acids. The germline gives CDR1 SGHTA, CDR2 FQGNSA. V lost 3 bases and J lost 0, with 6 bases in between. CDR3 sequence: CASSFRGAKNIQYF. The CDR3 DNA reads as TGTGCCAGCAGCTTCAGGGGAGCCAAAAACATTCAGTACTTC.

The chain links TRBV15 to TRBJ2-1, with TRBD2 identical over 10 bases. V shed 0 bases and J 5 bases; nucleotides not matched to a gene: 13. The CDR3 contains 19 residues. In germline, CDR1 is LNHNV, CDR2 YYDKDF (reference sequence). The CDR3 DNA follows: TGTGCCACCAGCAGAGATCGTGAAGCGGGAGGGCCCCGGGACAATGAGCAGTTCTTC. Amino acids: CATSRDREAGGPRDNEQFF.

This clonotype was detected ten times or more. The V and J genes are TRBV30 and TRBJ2-2; 10 positions match TRBD2. J lost 1 base, V lost 5 bases, and 4 bases had no gene match. There are 15 residues in the CDR3. The V gene's germline CDR1 is GTSNPN and CDR2 SVGIG (reference sequence). The CDR3 DNA reads TGTGCCTGGTCGGGACTAGCGAAGAACACCGGGGAGCTGTTTTTT. Protein: CAWSGLAKNTGELFF.

This clonotype appeared a few times. The J gene is TRBJ2-6, the V gene TRBV6-6; 8 nucleotides line up with TRBD1. The CDR3 has 18 amino acids. The ends lost 1 base at V and 0 bases at J; junction bases unmatched: 5. Germline V gene lookup returns CDR1 MNHNY and CDR2 SVGAGI (reference sequence). CDR3 in DNA: TGTGCCAGCAGTTACTTTAACGACAGGGGCTCTGGGGCCAACGTCCTGACTTTC. It translates to CASSYFNDRGSGANVLTF.

This clonotype was observed many times. The chain combines TRBV5-6 with TRBJ1-1; D gene uncertain. The V gene lost 1 base and the J gene lost 5 bases, with 9 bases spanning the gap. CDR3 size: 13 residues. The germline gives CDR1 SGHDT, CDR2 YYEEEE. DNA for the CDR3: TGTGCCAGCAGCTTGTATCAGAGAACTGAAGCTTTCTTT. Translating it yields CASSLYQRTEAFF.